The next 27 T cell receptor beta chains were all read from a single sample in a study of OX40 agonist ivuxolimab in advanced cancers. Data came from immunoSEQ multiplex PCR; TCRdb stores just in-frame clones and leaves some out. The profile shows about 36,000 clones, roughly nine tenths of them singletons. This specimen consisted of CD4+ or CD8+ T cells sorted from blood, obtained in a trial of the OX40 agonist ivuxolimab. These receptors came from an adult with an advanced solid tumor such as melanoma, head and neck, liver or kidney cancer.

In DNA, the CDR3 is TGTGCCAGCTCACCAACAGGCTCAGTCTATGGCTACACCTTC. It is translated as CASSPTGSVYGYTF. V usage is TRBV18 and J usage is TRBJ1-2; possible D gene TRBD1, 5 bases. CDR3 length: 14 residues. In germline, CDR1 is KGHSH, CDR2 LQKENI. The V end lost 2 bases, the J end lost 4 bases, and 11 bases lay between the germline ends.

The rearrangement joins TRBV18 to TRBJ1-2, with TRBD1 matching 7 bases. The V gene's germline CDR1 is KGHSH and CDR2 LQKENI. CDR3 size: 14 residues. The J segment lost 5 bases and the V segment lost 4 bases, leaving 7 bases of the junction unmatched. The CDR3: CASSQDRLGYGYTF. The CDR3 DNA reads TGTGCCAGCTCACAGGACAGGCTGGGGTATGGCTACACCTTC.

This chain connects TRBV19 to TRBJ2-7; D possibly corresponds to TRBD1 (5 bases). The CDR3 spans 13 residues. Germline V gene data show CDR1 as LNHDA and CDR2 as SQIVND (reference sequence). The ends were cut back, 2 bases at V and 6 bases at J, with 11 bases in the middle. The CDR3 DNA follows: TGTGCCAGTAGTATAAACAGGTACAGCGAGCAGTACTTC. Translating gives CASSINRYSEQYF.

The V call is TRBV9, the J call TRBJ1-1; no definite D call. The CDR3 length is 14 residues. Trimming cost V 1 base and J 4 bases, with 11 bases left between them. Germline CDR1 SGDLS, CDR2 YYNGEE. As DNA, the CDR3 is TGTGCCAGCAGCGTATTAGGACTGGGCACTGAAGCTTTCTTT. It translates to CASSVLGLGTEAFF.

This clone was seen a single time. The V and J genes are TRBV11-2 and TRBJ2-3; D possibly uses TRBD1 or TRBD2 (5 bases each). V lost 5 bases, J lost 5 bases, and 17 bases lay in between. Looked up from germline, CDR1 is SGHAT and CDR2 is FQNNGV. The CDR3 spans 15 residues. The chain's CDR3 is CASSPQGVDIDTQYF. The CDR3 coding sequence is TGTGCCAGCAGCCCCCAGGGAGTGGATATAGATACGCAGTATTTT. Full variable domain (missing parts from reference TRBV11-2 and TRBJ2-3): EAGVAQSPRYKIIEKRQSVAFWCNPISGHATLYWYQQILGQGPKLLIQFQNNGVVDDSQLPKDRFSAERLKGVDSTLKIQPAKLEDSAVYLCASSPQGVDIDTQYFGPGTRLTVL.

This chain joins TRBV10-3 and TRBJ2-3; D tentatively reads TRBD1 or TRBD2 (6 bases each). Trimming cost V 6 bases and J 4 bases, with 8 bases left between them. Germline V gene data show CDR1 as ENHRY and CDR2 as SYGVKD. CDR3 length: 12 residues. In DNA form, the CDR3 reads TGTGCCATCAGCGGGGGCGCAGATACGCAGTATTTT. Its translation is CAISGGADTQYF.

This clone was counted only a few times. A junction end diverges from the germline sequence, so it may reflect a read error. This sequence joins TRBV7-9 and TRBJ2-7; 8 nucleotides match TRBD2. This CDR3 region has 13 residues. CDR1 is SEHNR, CDR2 FQNEAQ, per germline (reference sequence). The CDR3 region is CASSLVAGTGQNF. CDR3 in DNA: TGTGCCAGCAGCTTAGTAGCGGGGACCGGTCAAAACTTC.

This chain links TRBV5-1 with TRBJ2-5, with 7 bases identical to TRBD1. Trimming at V came to 4 bases and at J to 1 base, leaving 4 bases not matched to a gene. CDR3 size: 14 residues. Germline CDR1 SGHRS, CDR2 YFSETQ. The CDR3 region has the DNA TGCGCCAGCAGCGTAGACAGGGTCCAAGAGACCCAGTACTTC. It encodes CASSVDRVQETQYF.

V is TRBV6-1 and J is TRBJ2-3; the D gene is possibly TRBD2 (5 bases). This CDR3 spans 14 amino acids. Deletions cut 1 base from V and 4 bases from J, with 9 bases between. Germline V gene data show CDR1 as MNHNS and CDR2 as SASEGT. CDR3 sequence reads: CASSEGTFSDTQYF. The CDR3 DNA reads as TGTGCCAGCAGTGAAGGGACTTTCTCAGATACGCAGTATTTT.

This clone was recorded a few times. The rearrangement links TRBV19 to TRBJ2-5; D remains unclear. V lost 1 base and J lost 1, with 7 bases in between. Germline V gives CDR1 LNHDA, CDR2 SQIVND (reference sequence). The CDR3 extends over 14 amino acids. Here the CDR3 DNA reads TGTGCCAGTAGTATAGGTCTTACCCAAGAGACCCAGTACTTC. Encoded protein: CASSIGLTQETQYF.

This chain connects TRBV13 to TRBJ2-5, with 9 bases lining up with TRBD2. Germline V gene sequence: CDR1 PRHDT, CDR2 FYEKMQ (reference sequence). There are 13 residues in the CDR3. After removal of 4 bases from V and 5 bases from J, the junction contained 2 bases not matched to a gene. CDR3 protein: CASSSGLAETQYF. In nucleotides, the CDR3 is TGTGCCAGCAGCTCCGGACTAGCGGAGACCCAGTACTTC.

This chain connects TRBV6-5 to TRBJ2-3, with D maybe TRBD1 (7 bases). V lost 5 bases and J 9 bases, leaving 9 bases between the germline ends. The germline V gene has CDR1 MNHEY and CDR2 SVGAGI. The CDR3 is 11 residues long. The CDR3 DNA is TGTGCCAGCAGTGCAGGGGGGACGCAGTATTTT. Translating gives CASSAGGTQYF.

This chain connects TRBV2 to TRBJ2-2, with D perhaps matching TRBD1 (6 bases). The germline V gene has CDR1 SNHLY and CDR2 FYNNEI. The CDR3 contains 14 residues. Trimming pared 6 bases from V and 2 bases from J, leaving 10 bases between. DNA of the CDR3: TGTGCCAGCAGGGGGACAAGTAACACCGGGGAGCTGTTTTTT. Its translation is CASRGTSNTGELFF.

This clone showed up just once. This rearrangement joins TRBV4-2 to TRBJ2-6; D is uncertain. This CDR3 is built from 16 residues. V was trimmed by 0 bases and J by 0 bases, leaving 6 bases between them. Germline V lookup: CDR1 LGHNA, CDR2 YNFKEQ. CDR3 nucleotides: TGTGCCAGCAGCCAAGAGTCGGACTCTGGGGCCAACGTCCTGACTTTC. This sequence encodes CASSQESDSGANVLTF.

Only one count was recorded for this clone. The chain is built from TRBV11-3 and TRBJ2-1, with 7 bases identical to TRBD2. V shed 6 bases, J shed 5 bases, and the junction held 7 bases outside the gene matches. CDR1 is SGHNT, CDR2 YENEEA, per germline. CDR3 length equals 14 residues. Here the CDR3 reads CASRLGGGNNEQFF. The CDR3 DNA sequence: TGTGCCAGCAGGTTGGGGGGGGGAAACAATGAGCAGTTCTTC.

The V and J genes are TRBV4-2 and TRBJ2-3; D gene ambiguous. CDR3 size: 13 residues. V was shortened by 0 bases and J by 5 bases, with 6 bases between the two germline ends. Germline CDR1 reads LGHNA; CDR2 reads YNFKEQ. Here the CDR3 DNA reads TGTGCCAGCAGCCAAGATCCAGGAGATACGCAGTATTTT. Protein: CASSQDPGDTQYF.

This chain links TRBV4-1 with TRBJ2-3; TRBD2 matches at 12 bases. Germline CDR1 and CDR2: MGHRA and YSYEKL. Trimming took 3 bases from V and 13 from J; bases not matched to a gene: 11. The CDR3 covers 15 residues. CDR3 protein: CASSQLAGGPTKEYF. The CDR3 coding sequence is TGCGCCAGCAGCCAGCTAGCGGGAGGGCCGACCAAAGAGTATTTT.

The chain carries TRBV6-7 and TRBJ2-1; TRBD2 matches at 7 bases. TRBV6-7 is an ORF, with its function uncertain. V dropped 4 bases and J dropped 8; count of bases not matched to a gene: 8. The CDR3 covers 14 residues. The CDR3 is CASSSPGLIYEQFF. Here the CDR3 DNA reads TGTGCCAGCAGTTCCCCGGGACTAATCTATGAGCAGTTCTTC.

The chain links TRBV30 to TRBJ2-7, with D tentatively TRBD1 (6 bases). The CDR3 loop spans 15 amino acids. Germline CDR1 is GTSNPN and CDR2 is SVGIG (reference sequence). V lost 5 bases and J 0 bases, leaving 17 bases between the germline ends. Here the CDR3 DNA reads TGTGCCTGGGGAGGACAGTGGCCCTTCTCCTACGAGCAGTACTTC. Translated: CAWGGQWPFSYEQYF.

This clone was recorded once. The V and J genes are TRBV28 and TRBJ1-5; the D is unclear. This CDR3 spans 15 amino acids. V gave up 4 bases and J gave up 3 bases, with 13 bases separating them. Germline V gene sequence: CDR1 MDHEN, CDR2 SYDVKM. The CDR3 sequence is CASSSGSTLNQPQHF. The CDR3 DNA reads TGTGCCAGCAGTTCCGGATCGACCCTCAATCAGCCCCAGCATTTT.

The chain recombines TRBV25-1 with TRBJ1-2, with D unresolved. Germline V gives CDR1 MGHDK, CDR2 SYGVNS. Trimming took 3 bases from V and 4 from J, leaving 6 bases between them. The CDR3 length is 12 residues. The CDR3 nucleotides are TGTGCCAGCAGTGATCCGCCCTATGGCTACACCTTC. As protein: CASSDPPYGYTF.

The gene calls are TRBV28 and TRBJ2-7, with D possibly matching TRBD2 (5 bases). This CDR3 spans 15 amino acids. Trimming removed 7 bases from V and 0 bases from J, with 16 bases in between. Germline lookup yields CDR1 MDHEN and CDR2 SYDVKM. CDR3 region: CASTASGSSSYEQYF. CDR3 nucleotides: TGTGCCAGCACGGCGTCGGGGTCCTCCTCCTACGAGCAGTACTTC.

The chain joins TRBV7-9 to TRBJ2-3; possibly TRBD2 for D (7 bases). The CDR3 runs to 14 residues. Germline V lookup: CDR1 SEHNR, CDR2 FQNEAQ (reference sequence). Trimming stripped 5 bases from V and 7 bases from J, with 16 bases between. CDR3 in DNA: TGTGCCAGCAGCCCGCGGGGGCCAAACCATACGCAGTATTTT. Encoded protein: CASSPRGPNHTQYF.

The CDR3 loop is CASRSRGEMQPQHF. In DNA, the CDR3 is TGTGCCAGTAGAAGTAGGGGGGAGATGCAGCCCCAGCATTTT. This sequence joins TRBV19 and TRBJ1-5, with D perhaps matching TRBD1 (6 bases). V lost 6 bases and J 7 bases, leaving 16 bases between the germline ends. In germline, CDR1 is LNHDA, CDR2 SQIVND (reference sequence). This CDR3 is built from 14 residues.

The V gene is TRBV7-9, the J gene TRBJ2-2, with a tentative D call TRBD2 (5 bases). V was pared by 1 base and J by 3 bases, with 15 bases between. CDR1 and CDR2 from the germline V gene are SEHNR and FQNEAQ (reference sequence). This CDR3 region has 17 residues. This chain's CDR3 is CASSLVSGSQDTGELFF. The CDR3 nucleotides read TGTGCCAGCAGCTTAGTTTCTGGGAGTCAGGACACCGGGGAGCTGTTTTTT.

The chain links TRBV5-1 to TRBJ2-4; no definite D call. Trimming removed 0 bases at V and 0 bases at J, with 13 bases between. Germline V lookup: CDR1 SGHRS, CDR2 YFSETQ. This CDR3 comprises 17 residues. CDR3 amino acids: CASSLGGQNIAKNIQYF. CDR3 coding DNA: TGCGCCAGCAGCTTGGGGGGTCAGAATATAGCCAAAAACATTCAGTACTTC. Based on the CDR3 plus reference TRBV5-1 and TRBJ2-4, the full variable domain is KAGVTQTPRYLIKTRGQQVTLSCSPISGHRSVSWYQQTPGQGLQFLFEYFSETQRNKGNFPGRFSGRQFSNSRSEMNVSTLELGDSALYLCASSLGGQNIAKNIQYFGAGTRLSVL.

The chain combines TRBV9 with TRBJ2-1; D not certain. The CDR3 has 15 amino acids. V was trimmed by 0 bases and J by 2 bases, leaving 9 bases between them. Germline lookup yields CDR1 SGDLS and CDR2 YYNGEE. CDR3 sequence reads: CASSVDVGTYNEQFF. The CDR3 nucleotides read TGTGCCAGCAGCGTAGATGTAGGGACCTACAATGAGCAGTTCTTC. The complete variable domain, with remaining parts taken from reference TRBV9 and TRBJ2-1, reads DSGVTQTPKHLITATGQRVTLRCSPRSGDLSVYWYQQSLDQGLQFLIQYYNGEERAKGNILERFSAQQFPDLHSELNLSSLELGDSALYFCASSVDVGTYNEQFFGPGTRLTVL.